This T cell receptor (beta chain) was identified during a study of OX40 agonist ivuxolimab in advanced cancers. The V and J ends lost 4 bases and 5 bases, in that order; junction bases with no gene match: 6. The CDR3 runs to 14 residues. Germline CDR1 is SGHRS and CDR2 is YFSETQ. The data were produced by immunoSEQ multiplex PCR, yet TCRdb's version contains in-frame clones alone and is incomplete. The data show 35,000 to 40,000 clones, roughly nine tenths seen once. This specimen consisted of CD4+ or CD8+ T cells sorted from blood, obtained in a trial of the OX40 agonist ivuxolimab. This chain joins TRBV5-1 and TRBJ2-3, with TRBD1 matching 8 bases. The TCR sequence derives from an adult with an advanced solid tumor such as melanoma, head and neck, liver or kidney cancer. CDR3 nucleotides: TGCGCCAGCAGCCCGGACAGGGCGCAAGATACGCAGTATTTT. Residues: CASSPDRAQDTQYF.